The clone carrying this T cell receptor beta chain has only a few counts. Its specificity is unknown. Produced via immunoSEQ multiplex PCR; TCRdb's table is partial and in-frame only. The table lists about 94,000 clones, about four fifths of them singletons. These data are taken from a study of radiotherapy plus CTLA-4 blockade in lung cancer. Germline V lookup: CDR1 SNHLY, CDR2 FYNNEI. V lost 2 bases and J lost 5, with 10 bases in between. The CDR3 is 13 amino acids. Notes on the study in general: There was expansion of tumor-derived TCR clones in blood after radiotherapy plus ipilimumab. With interferon-beta, early dynamics of blood T cell clones were reported to best predict response.

Focal radiation with ipilimumab CTLA-4 blockade was given to patients with chemo-refractory metastatic non-small-cell lung cancer. The TCR comes from a human donor with non-small cell lung cancer that progressed on radiotherapy plus ipilimumab. This rearrangement joins TRBV2 to TRBJ2-7; D may be TRBD1 (6 bases). The specimen was peripheral blood, collected from a patient treated with radiotherapy plus ipilimumab. The CDR3 region has the DNA TGTGCCAGCAGTGAACAGGGGTTCAACGAGCAGTACTTC. This codes for CASSEQGFNEQYF.